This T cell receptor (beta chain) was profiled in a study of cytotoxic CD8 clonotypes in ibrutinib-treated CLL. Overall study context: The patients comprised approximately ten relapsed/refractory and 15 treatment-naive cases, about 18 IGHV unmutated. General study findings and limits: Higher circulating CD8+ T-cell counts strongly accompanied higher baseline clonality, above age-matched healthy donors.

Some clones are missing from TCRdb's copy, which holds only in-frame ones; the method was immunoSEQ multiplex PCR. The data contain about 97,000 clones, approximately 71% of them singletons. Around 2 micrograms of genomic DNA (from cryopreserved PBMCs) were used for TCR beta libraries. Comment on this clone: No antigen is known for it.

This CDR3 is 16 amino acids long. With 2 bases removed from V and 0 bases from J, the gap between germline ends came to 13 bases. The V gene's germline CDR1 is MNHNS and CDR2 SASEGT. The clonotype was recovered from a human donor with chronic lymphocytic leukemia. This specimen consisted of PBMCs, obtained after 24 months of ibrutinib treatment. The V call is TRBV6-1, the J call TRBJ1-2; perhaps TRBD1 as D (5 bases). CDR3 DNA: TGTGCCAGCAGTGAACCAGGCACAGGCGCTAACTATGGCTACACCTTC. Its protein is CASSEPGTGANYGYTF.